This passage covers 16 T cell receptor beta chains from one sample sequenced in a study of T cell responses to AZD1222 COVID-19 vaccine (dated by TCRdb to the early 2020s). Explained via the paper, the time point label denotes: baseline before first vaccination. Library creation used the immunoSEQ multiplex PCR assay. TCRdb carries this immuneACCESS record with in-frame sequences only. Its versions omit some clonotypes, under half of them owing to an unresolved V gene in the studies checked, with the rest unexplained. The sample includes 150,000 to 200,000 clones, with roughly 90% observed a single time. The leading ten clones occupy 1.3% to 1.5% of the sample. The material was peripheral blood, obtained on day 0 of AZD1222 vaccination. The origin of the receptors is an adult in good health.

This clone appeared a single time. The rearrangement links TRBV6-5 to TRBJ2-3; TRBD2 matches at 8 bases. V lost 8 bases, J lost 0 bases, and 4 bases stayed unmatched. The CDR3 is 14 amino acids. Germline CDR1 is MNHEY and CDR2 is SVGAGI. The CDR3 spells CASREGRSTDTQYF. The CDR3 DNA reads as TGTGCCAGCCGGGAGGGCCGTAGCACAGATACGCAGTATTTT.

This chain joins TRBV7-2 and TRBJ1-2; tentatively, D is TRBD1 (6 bases). The CDR3 has 15 amino acids. Germline V gene lookup returns CDR1 SGHTA and CDR2 FQGNSA. The germline V and J ends were trimmed by 1 base and 8 bases, with 17 bases remaining between them. The CDR3 sequence is CASSLGGATGKGYTF. CDR3 DNA: TGTGCCAGCAGCTTAGGTGGTGCAACAGGGAAGGGCTACACCTTC.

The V gene is TRBV7-8, the J gene TRBJ2-7; possibly TRBD2 for D (5 bases). The germline CDR1 and CDR2 sequences are SGHVS and FQNEAQ. This CDR3 has 14 residues. Deletions cut 2 bases from V and 6 bases from J, with 14 bases between. The CDR3 spells CASSLPGMTAEQYF. The CDR3 DNA follows: TGTGCCAGCAGCTTACCCGGGATGACGGCCGAGCAGTACTTC.

In its sample, this clone was seen a few times. This chain uses TRBV7-2 with TRBJ2-1; D unresolved. The V end lost 1 base, the J end lost 0 bases, and 7 bases lay between the germline ends. CDR1 and CDR2 (germline): SGHTA, FQGNSA. The CDR3 is made up of 15 amino acids. The CDR3 nucleotides are TGTGCCAGCAGCTTAGTTAGAAGCTCCTACAATGAGCAGTTCTTC. Amino acids: CASSLVRSSYNEQFF.

This clone was seen more than once but under ten times. The rearrangement links TRBV6-2 or TRBV6-3 to TRBJ1-5; no definite D call. V lost 0 bases and J 7 bases, leaving 13 bases between the germline ends. The length of the CDR3 is 15 residues. The germline V gene encodes CDR1 MNHEY and CDR2 SVGEGT. The CDR3 DNA is TGTGCCAGCAGTTACTCCCCTAAATCGTCCCAGCCCCAGCATTTT. Protein product: CASSYSPKSSQPQHF.

CDR3 residues: CASSLVPGGNTEAFF. The CDR3 region has the DNA TGCGCCAGCAGCTTGGTCCCAGGGGGAAACACTGAAGCTTTCTTT. The V call is TRBV5-1, the J call TRBJ1-1, with 7 nucleotides matching TRBD1. This CDR3 is 15 amino acids long. Germline V gene sequence: CDR1 SGHRS, CDR2 YFSETQ. V was clipped by 0 bases and J by 2 bases; unmatched bases: 4.

The chain joins TRBV2 to TRBJ1-5; possible D gene TRBD1, 6 bases. CDR1 is SNHLY and CDR2 is FYNNEI in the germline V gene. V lost 4 bases and J 0 bases, leaving 10 bases between the germline ends. This CDR3 is built from 15 residues. The CDR3 DNA reads as TGTGCCAGCAGTGGTAGGGGGTATAGCAATCAGCCCCAGCATTTT. It codes for CASSGRGYSNQPQHF.

This clone came up once. This chain connects TRBV19 to TRBJ1-5, with 10 bases identical to TRBD1. This CDR3 contains 15 residues. V lost 1 base, J lost 7 bases, and 4 bases stayed unmatched. Germline CDR1 reads LNHDA; CDR2 reads SQIVND (reference sequence). This CDR3 reads CASSIGGQGKQPQHF. In DNA, the CDR3 is TGTGCCAGTAGTATAGGGGGACAGGGGAAACAGCCCCAGCATTTT.

This rearrangement joins TRBV7-6 to TRBJ1-1; D unresolved. V lost 5 bases and J lost 7, with 17 bases in between. CDR1 SGHVS and CDR2 FNYEAQ come from the germline V gene. The CDR3 extends over 14 amino acids. This CDR3 reads CASSQAEDSLEAFF. For the CDR3, the DNA is TGTGCCAGCAGCCAAGCAGAAGACTCACTTGAAGCTTTCTTT.

This chain connects TRBV3-1 (or the pseudogene TRBV3-2) to TRBJ2-1; 7 bases map to TRBD1. CDR3 length: 14 amino acids. Germline lookup yields CDR1 LGHDT and CDR2 YNNKEL (reference sequence). Trimming removed 4 bases from V and 11 bases from J; junction bases left unmatched: 11. The CDR3 sequence: CASSPDRVQGKQFF. CDR3 nucleotides: TGTGCCAGCAGCCCCGACAGGGTTCAGGGAAAGCAGTTCTTC.

The gene calls are TRBV18 and TRBJ1-5; D is possibly TRBD1 (6 bases). Germline loops: CDR1 KGHSH, CDR2 LQKENI. V was trimmed by 0 bases and J by 6 bases, leaving 18 bases between them. The CDR3 is 17 amino acids. The DNA for the CDR3 is TGTGCCAGCTCACCACCGGGCACAGGGCCGAGAGGTCAGCCCCAGCATTTT. Translation: CASSPPGTGPRGQPQHF.

The chain combines TRBV29-1 with TRBJ2-1; the D gene is possibly TRBD2 (6 bases). CDR1 SQVTM and CDR2 ANQGSEA come from the germline V gene. The CDR3 spans 13 residues. As DNA, the CDR3 is TGCGGGGGACGGGGGAGCTCCTACAATGAGCAGTTCTTC. This codes for CGGRGSSYNEQFF.

The CDR3 DNA reads as TGCGCCAGCAGCCAAGGGGGGTTAGCCAAAAACATTCAGTACTTC. Translation gives CASSQGGLAKNIQYF. This sequence joins TRBV4-1 and TRBJ2-4, with D possibly being TRBD1 or TRBD2 (5 bases each). The V end lost 1 base, the J end lost 0 bases, and 7 bases lay between the germline ends. The CDR3 totals 15 residues. Germline V gives CDR1 MGHRA, CDR2 YSYEKL.

This rearrangement joins TRBV28 to TRBJ1-2, with 8 bases lining up with TRBD1. This CDR3 has 14 amino acids. Trimming removed 5 bases from V and 4 bases from J; junction bases left unmatched: 6. The germline gives CDR1 MDHEN, CDR2 SYDVKM. The CDR3 DNA reads as TGTGCCAGCAGTCGGGACAGGTCCTCCTATGGCTACACCTTC. It specifies CASSRDRSSYGYTF.

The chain is built from TRBV7-2 and TRBJ2-7; unclear D gene. The germline V and J ends were trimmed by 1 base and 5 bases, with 15 bases remaining between them. The germline V gene has CDR1 SGHTA and CDR2 FQGNSA. CDR3 length: 15 residues. The CDR3 sequence: CASSLESGRSDEQYF. The DNA for the CDR3 is TGTGCCAGCAGCTTAGAGTCAGGCAGATCGGACGAGCAGTACTTC.

The chain couples TRBV4-3 to TRBJ2-7, with 7 bases aligning to TRBD1. With 0 bases clipped from V and 3 bases from J, the junction kept 8 bases outside the gene matches. Germline-derived CDR1 and CDR2 are LGHNA and YSLEER. The CDR3 totals 16 residues. CDR3 loop: CASSQDKDRVFYEQYF. The CDR3 DNA sequence: TGCGCCAGCAGCCAAGATAAAGACAGGGTCTTCTACGAGCAGTACTTC.